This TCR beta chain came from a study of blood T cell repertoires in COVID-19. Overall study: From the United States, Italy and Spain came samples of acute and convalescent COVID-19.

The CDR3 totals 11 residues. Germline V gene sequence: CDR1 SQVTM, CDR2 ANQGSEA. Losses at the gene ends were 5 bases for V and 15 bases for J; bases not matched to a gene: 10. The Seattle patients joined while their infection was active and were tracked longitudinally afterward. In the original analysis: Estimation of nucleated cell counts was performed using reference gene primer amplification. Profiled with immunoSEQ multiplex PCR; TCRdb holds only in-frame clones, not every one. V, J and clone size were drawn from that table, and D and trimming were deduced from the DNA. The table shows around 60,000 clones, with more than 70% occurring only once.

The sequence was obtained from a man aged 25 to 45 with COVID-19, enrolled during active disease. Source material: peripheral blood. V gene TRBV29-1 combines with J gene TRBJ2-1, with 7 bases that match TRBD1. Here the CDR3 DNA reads TGCAGCGTTTACAGGGGCACGCGGCGGTTCTTC. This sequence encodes CSVYRGTRRFF.